These 27 T cell receptor beta chains were sequenced from one sample in a study of post-analysis software for immune sequencing data. Study observations and caveats: Roughly 5 TRBV segments, TRBV5-6, TRBV5-1 and TRBV20-1 among them, were found more frequent in patients than controls.

Researchers reported that TCR beta cDNA libraries carried unique molecular identifiers. TCRdb ran MiXCR on the PCR reads and lists one entry per CDR3 protein. This table holds about 540,000 distinct CDR3 sequences, around a third found once. These receptors' antigens are unknown. Source material: blood. The receptor source for this set is a girl between 2 and 17 years old with multiple sclerosis.

The V and J genes are TRBV20-1 and TRBJ2-7; 8 positions agree with TRBD1. V shed 4 bases, J shed 6 bases, and the junction held 8 bases outside the gene matches. This CDR3 region has 13 residues. Germline V gene data show CDR1 as DFQATT and CDR2 as SNEGSKA (reference sequence). CDR3 in amino acids: CSATGTGYGEQYF. CDR3 DNA sequence: TGCAGTGCTACCGGGACAGGATACGGCGAGCAGTACTTC.

The chain links TRBV6-6 to TRBJ2-1; D ambiguous. Trimming cost V 7 bases and J 0 bases, with 10 bases left between them. Germline V lookup: CDR1 MNHNY, CDR2 SVGAGI (reference sequence). CDR3 length: 14 residues. Here the CDR3 reads CASTTSDSYNEQFF. The CDR3 nucleotides are TGTGCCAGCACCACATCCGACTCCTACAATGAGCAGTTCTTC.

V usage is TRBV4-3 and J usage is TRBJ2-6; D gene ambiguous. CDR1 is LGHNA and CDR2 is YSLEER in the germline V gene. V lost 1 base and J 12 bases, leaving 10 bases between the germline ends. The CDR3 has 13 residues. The CDR3 sequence is CASSQGVPGVLTF. CDR3 nucleotide sequence: TGCGCCAGCAGCCAAGGGGTACCGGGCGTCCTGACTTTC.

In its sample, this clonotype was seen a few times. The chain is built from TRBV12-3 or TRBV12-4 and TRBJ1-6; D is perhaps TRBD1 (5 bases). The CDR3 loop spans 13 amino acids. The V end lost 4 bases, the J end lost 5 bases, and 6 bases lay between the germline ends. The CDR3 loop reads CASSYRHNSPLHF. The DNA for the CDR3 is TGTGCCAGCAGTTACAGGCATAATTCACCCCTCCACTTT.

This clonotype was seen a few times. The V and J genes are TRBV11-2 and TRBJ2-4, with TRBD2 matching 7 bases. The CDR3 contains 14 residues. The V gene end was trimmed by 3 bases and the J gene end by 4 bases; junction bases not matched to a gene: 3. Looked up from germline, CDR1 is SGHAT and CDR2 is FQNNGV. CDR3 bases: TGTGCCAGCAGCTTCGCGCGGGGGAAAAACATTCAGTACTTC. Amino acid sequence: CASSFARGKNIQYF.

This rearrangement joins TRBV10-1 to TRBJ2-5; possibly TRBD1 or TRBD2 for D (6 bases each). V lost 5 bases to trimming and J lost 0 bases, with 16 bases between them. Germline lookup yields CDR1 WNHNN and CDR2 SYGVQD (reference sequence). The CDR3 consists of 16 residues. This CDR3 reads CASSKGTGGHQETQYF. The CDR3 nucleotides are TGCGCCAGCAGTAAGGGAACCGGGGGCCACCAAGAGACCCAGTACTTC.

The V gene is TRBV20-1, the J gene TRBJ2-1; 9 nucleotides agree with TRBD2. CDR1 DFQATT and CDR2 SNEGSKA come from the germline V gene (reference sequence). The CDR3 covers 15 residues. V was clipped by 4 bases and J by 5 bases; unmatched bases: 9. The CDR3 nucleotides read TGCAGTGCTAATGGACTAGCGACCCTAGACAATGAGCAGTTCTTC. This encodes CSANGLATLDNEQFF.

V is TRBV12-3 or TRBV12-4 and J is TRBJ1-5; D gene uncertain. Trimming removed 3 bases at V and 3 bases at J, with 12 bases between. The CDR3 consists of 15 residues. The CDR3 loop reads CASSFSGPINQPQHF. In nucleotides, the CDR3 is TGTGCCAGCAGTTTCAGTGGTCCTATCAATCAGCCCCAGCATTTT.

The rearrangement links TRBV6-1 to TRBJ2-3; D is possibly TRBD1 or TRBD2 (5 bases each). CDR3 length: 14 residues. Trimming took 6 bases from V and 2 from J, leaving 12 bases between them. Germline V gene lookup returns CDR1 MNHNS and CDR2 SASEGT. The CDR3 sequence is CASRGDLSTDTQYF. The CDR3 region has the DNA TGTGCCAGCAGGGGGGACCTGTCCACAGATACGCAGTATTTT.

The chain recombines TRBV4-1 with TRBJ1-2, with 8 nucleotides matching TRBD1. Germline trimming cut 2 bases from V and 4 bases from J; bases unmatched to any gene: 6. The CDR3 runs 15 residues. Germline V gene data show CDR1 as MGHRA and CDR2 as YSYEKL. The CDR3 region is CASSQSPGGAYGYTF. DNA for the CDR3: TGCGCCAGCAGCCAAAGTCCAGGGGGCGCCTATGGCTACACCTTC.

The rearrangement uses TRBV7-9 and TRBJ1-1; no firm D call. Trimming removed 5 bases from V and 8 bases from J, with 12 bases in between. Germline-derived CDR1 and CDR2 are SEHNR and FQNEAQ (reference sequence). This CDR3 contains 12 residues. CDR3 in DNA: TGTGCCAGCAGCCTGACCCTTAGGGAAGCTTTCTTT. The encoded protein is CASSLTLREAFF.

The rearrangement links TRBV12-3 or TRBV12-4 to TRBJ1-4; no clear D. V lost 1 base and J lost 7, with 4 bases in between. The CDR3 is 12 residues long. The CDR3 nucleotides are TGTGCCAGCAGTTTAGGACCTGAAAAACTGTTTTTT. Protein: CASSLGPEKLFF.

With regard to this clonotype: A much larger clone differs from this one at a single base, so this may be a read error. This chain links TRBV2 with TRBJ2-3, with D perhaps TRBD1 or TRBD2 (7 bases each). V dropped 8 bases and J dropped 1 base, with 13 bases sitting between them. The V gene's germline CDR1 is SNHLY and CDR2 FYNNEI. The CDR3 runs to 14 residues. The DNA for the CDR3 is TGTGCCAGCGGGAGGGACAGAGGCACAGATACGCAGTATTTT. Protein sequence: CASGRDRGTDTQYF.

This clonotype was picked up a small number of times. The CDR3: CASSSPGLLETQYF. The DNA of the CDR3 is TGCGCCAGCAGCTCTCCGGGACTCCTAGAGACCCAGTACTTC. This rearrangement joins TRBV5-1 to TRBJ2-5, with D maybe TRBD2 (6 bases). The V end lost 3 bases, the J end lost 4 bases, and 13 bases lay between the germline ends. The CDR3 consists of 14 residues. Per germline, CDR1 SGHRS and CDR2 YFSETQ.

In regard to this clonotype: A read error may account for a junction end that differs from germline. The rearrangement uses TRBV24-1 and TRBJ2-5, with D possibly matching TRBD1 (5 bases). Germline values: CDR1 KGHDR, CDR2 SFDVKD. There are 17 residues in the CDR3. The DNA for the CDR3 is TGTACCACCAGTGGGGCCGGGTCTTCATCCCTACAAGAGACCCAGTACTTC. Amino acids: CTTSGAGSSSLQETQYF.

This clonotype has a handful of counts. CDR3 nucleotide sequence: TGTGCCAGCAACGCACAGGGGGTTCCTTACGAGCAGTACTTC. Protein: CASNAQGVPYEQYF. The chain has TRBV6-6 and TRBJ2-7; TRBD1 matches at 8 bases. CDR3 length equals 14 residues. J lost 4 bases, V lost 7 bases, and 9 bases had no gene match. CDR1 is MNHNY and CDR2 is SVGAGI in the germline V gene (reference sequence).

The chain uses TRBV27 and TRBJ1-4, with 8 nucleotides matching TRBD1. This CDR3 comprises 15 residues. Germline V gene lookup returns CDR1 MNHEY and CDR2 SMNVEV (reference sequence). Unmatched junction bases numbered 10, after V lost 5 bases and J lost 8 bases. The CDR3 nucleotides read TGTGCCAGCAGTCAGCGGACAGGGTTTCGGGAAAAACTGTTTTTT. Protein: CASSQRTGFREKLFF.

Comment on this clonotype: A much larger clone lies a single base off, so this may be a read error. V gene TRBV24-1 combines with J gene TRBJ2-5; 9 bases are a match to TRBD2. V lost 3 bases and J lost 2; bases outside the gene matches: 9. The germline V gene has CDR1 KGHDR and CDR2 SFDVKD. The CDR3 runs 17 residues. The CDR3 sequence: CATSDAHRAGGQETQYF. The CDR3 bases are TGTGCCACCAGTGATGCCCACCGAGCGGGGGGACAAGAGACCCAGTACTTC.

This clonotype has just a few counts. The V gene is TRBV6-2 or TRBV6-3, the J gene TRBJ2-7; no firm D call. The length of the CDR3 is 13 residues. Trimming took off 0 bases at V and 3 bases at J, with 6 bases between the two ends. Germline lookup yields CDR1 MNHEY and CDR2 SVGEGT. As DNA, the CDR3 is TGTGCCAGCAGTTACTCGTGGGACTACGAGCAGTACTTC. Translating it yields CASSYSWDYEQYF.

The table lists this clonotype with a few counts. The chain uses TRBV10-3 and TRBJ1-1; the D gene is possibly TRBD1 (6 bases). Germline V gives CDR1 ENHRY, CDR2 SYGVKD. The CDR3 runs to 13 residues. With 10 bases removed from V and 0 bases from J, the gap between germline ends came to 12 bases. The CDR3 sequence is CATGGDMNTEAFF. In DNA form, the CDR3 reads TGTGCCACCGGGGGCGACATGAACACTGAAGCTTTCTTT.

The chain employs TRBV5-1 and TRBJ2-7; D is unclear. This CDR3 is 15 amino acids long. Trimming took off 0 bases at V and 0 bases at J, with 10 bases between the two ends. CDR1 SGHRS and CDR2 YFSETQ come from the germline V gene. The CDR3 DNA follows: TGCGCCAGCAGCTTGGTGGGCACGCTCTCCTACGAGCAGTACTTC. Translation gives CASSLVGTLSYEQYF. Full variable domain (remainder filled in from reference TRBV5-1 and TRBJ2-7): KAGVTQTPRYLIKTRGQQVTLSCSPISGHRSVSWYQQTPGQGLQFLFEYFSETQRNKGNFPGRFSGRQFSNSRSEMNVSTLELGDSALYLCASSLVGTLSYEQYFGPGTRLTVT.

This chain joins TRBV20-1 and TRBJ2-3, with D perhaps TRBD1 (7 bases). CDR3 length: 15 residues. From germline, CDR1 is DFQATT and CDR2 SNEGSKA (reference sequence). The germline V and J ends were trimmed by 6 bases and 0 bases, with 16 bases remaining between them. The CDR3 DNA reads TGCAGTGCCACGACAGGGAGGTCTAGCACAGATACGCAGTATTTT. It specifies CSATTGRSSTDTQYF.

This clonotype was seen a handful of times. The chain links TRBV20-1 to TRBJ2-1; D is uncertain. The V and J ends lost 5 bases and 2 bases respectively, with 16 bases between them. The CDR3 is made up of 15 amino acids. Germline values: CDR1 DFQATT, CDR2 SNEGSKA (reference sequence). The CDR3 sequence is CSAGPLGSPYNEQFF. CDR3 DNA sequence: TGCAGTGCTGGTCCCCTAGGTAGCCCCTACAATGAGCAGTTCTTC.

This clonotype was observed a handful of times. V usage is TRBV5-1 and J usage is TRBJ1-1; 7 bases line up with TRBD1. The CDR3 contains 15 residues. The V segment lost 0 bases and the J segment 4 bases; nucleotides outside the gene matches: 6. Germline CDR1 SGHRS, CDR2 YFSETQ. This CDR3 is CASSLGNRGPTEAFF. The DNA of the CDR3 is TGCGCCAGCAGCTTGGGAAACAGGGGCCCCACTGAAGCTTTCTTT.

The V call is TRBV20-1, the J call TRBJ1-2; a possible D gene is TRBD1 (6 bases). Germline loops: CDR1 DFQATT, CDR2 SNEGSKA (reference sequence). Trimming pared 3 bases from V and 5 bases from J, leaving 16 bases between. The CDR3 has 14 residues. The CDR3 here is CSARQTGFYYGYTF. DNA for the CDR3: TGCAGTGCTAGGCAGACAGGCTTTTATTATGGCTACACCTTC.

In regard to this clonotype: A much bigger clone sits one base away, suggesting this may be a read error. The chain is built from TRBV20-1 and TRBJ1-2; maybe TRBD1 (5 bases). The CDR3 is made up of 15 amino acids. Trimming shortened V by 5 bases and J by 4 bases, and 20 bases separated the two germline ends. Germline V gene sequence: CDR1 DFQATT, CDR2 SNEGSKA (reference sequence). The CDR3 DNA reads TGCAGTGCTGAATGGCCGAGGGGTGGACCCTATGGCTACACCTTC. This encodes CSAEWPRGGPYGYTF.

The chain combines TRBV10-3 with TRBJ2-1, with D possibly being TRBD2 (7 bases). The CDR3 covers 14 residues. The V gene lost 7 bases and the J gene lost 6 bases, with 16 bases spanning the gap. The V gene's germline CDR1 is ENHRY and CDR2 SYGVKD. Here the CDR3 DNA reads TGTGCCATCAATGGGGGGGGGCAGTTCAATGAGCAGTTCTTC. Residues: CAINGGGQFNEQFF.